The 17 T cell receptor beta chains below come from one sample, sequenced in a study of T cells in Graves' hyperthyroidism and ophthalmopathy. RNA transcripts were the template for amplifying TCR beta CDR3 regions. With the HTBI primer set, the TCR CDR3 went through a first round of RT-PCR. TCRdb reprocessed the multiplex PCR reads with MiXCR, giving one entry per CDR3 protein. This table holds 500,000 to 650,000 distinct CDR3 sequences, 35% to 50% found once. Sequencing input: peripheral blood or thyroid tissue (not recorded which). The receptors stem from an adult woman with Graves' disease, either hyperthyroidism or ophthalmopathy (not recorded which).

The chain carries TRBV11-2 and TRBJ2-7; D call uncertain. This CDR3 has 12 residues. Trimming shortened V by 4 bases and J by 2 bases, and 6 bases separated the two germline ends. Germline CDR1 is SGHAT and CDR2 is FQNNGV. CDR3 protein: CASSSAPYEQYF. Written as DNA, the CDR3 is TGTGCCAGCAGCTCCGCTCCCTACGAGCAGTACTTC.

A note on this clonotype: A clone one base away is much larger, so this may be a read error. The chain uses TRBV7-9 and TRBJ2-2; D unclear. Germline V gives CDR1 SEHNR, CDR2 FQNEAQ (reference sequence). The CDR3 is 11 amino acids. The V end lost 5 bases, the J end lost 7 bases, and 5 bases lay between the germline ends. CDR3 region: CASSPHGELFF. The CDR3 region has the DNA TGTGCCAGCAGCCCCCACGGGGAGCTGTTTTTT.

The chain carries TRBV10-3 and TRBJ1-1; D might be TRBD1 (5 bases). This CDR3 spans 11 amino acids. Germline lookup yields CDR1 ENHRY and CDR2 SYGVKD. Between the trimmed V and J ends, which lost 5 bases and 8 bases, there was a span of 9 bases. CDR3 sequence (DNA): TGTGCCATCAGTCGCGACAGCGAAGCTTTCTTT. It encodes CAISRDSEAFF.

The chain is built from TRBV20-1 and TRBJ1-4; maybe TRBD1 (5 bases). Trimming took 0 bases from V and 8 from J, leaving 16 bases between them. Germline V gene sequence: CDR1 DFQATT, CDR2 SNEGSKA (reference sequence). The CDR3 runs to 15 residues. The chain's CDR3 is CSARDFKGAEEKLFF. CDR3 DNA sequence: TGCAGTGCTAGAGATTTCAAAGGGGCAGAGGAAAAACTGTTTTTT.

The chain carries TRBV7-9 and TRBJ2-2; 10 bases are shared with TRBD1. This CDR3 region has 17 residues. CDR1 is SEHNR, CDR2 FQNEAQ, per germline (reference sequence). The V and J ends lost 3 bases and 8 bases, in that order; junction bases with no gene match: 12. The CDR3 DNA sequence: TGTGCCAGCAGCTTCGTCCTCGGGACAGGGGCGTTAGGGGAGCTGTTTTTT. Translation: CASSFVLGTGALGELFF.

This clonotype was seen ten or more times. The CDR3 bases are TGCAGTGCTAGTGGGGTGGGCAATCAGCCCCAGCATTTT. The encoded protein is CSASGVGNQPQHF. The chain joins TRBV20-1 to TRBJ1-5; D unresolved. Germline lookup yields CDR1 DFQATT and CDR2 SNEGSKA (reference sequence). V lost 3 bases and J 2 bases, leaving 8 bases between the germline ends. This CDR3 region has 13 residues.

This clonotype was detected only a few times. The chain combines TRBV18 with TRBJ1-2, with 7 bases fitting TRBD1. The ends lost 3 bases at V and 3 bases at J; junction bases unmatched: 7. Germline loops: CDR1 KGHSH, CDR2 LQKENI. CDR3 size: 15 residues. CDR3 coding DNA: TGTGCCAGCTCACCTGAGGGACAGACACACTATGGCTACACCTTC. Translated: CASSPEGQTHYGYTF. Filled out from reference TRBV18 and TRBJ1-2, the complete variable domain reads NAGVMQNPRHLVRRRGQEARLRCSPMKGHSHVYWYRQLPEEGLKFMVYLQKENIIDESGMPKERFSAEFPKEGPSILRIQQVVRGDSAAYFCASSPEGQTHYGYTFGSGTRLTVV.

This clonotype occurred many times. The chain carries TRBV6-6 and TRBJ2-1; D may be TRBD2 (5 bases). Trimming removed 2 bases at V and 7 bases at J, with 15 bases between. The CDR3 covers 15 residues. Germline V lookup: CDR1 MNHNY, CDR2 SVGAGI (reference sequence). The CDR3, as DNA: TGTGCCAGCAGTTACGAGGGCGGAGGAAGGAATGAGCAGTTCTTC. Amino acids: CASSYEGGGRNEQFF.

A note on this clonotype: The CDR3 end shows no conserved phenylalanine or tryptophan, and so a read error is likely. The DNA is left out, because the CDR3 cannot be placed on it with certainty; the CDR3 is given as TCRdb lists it. The chain employs TRBV7-8 and TRBJ2-2; the table's D call, TRBD1, has no DNA check behind it. The CDR3 is 10 residues long, counting both termini. The V gene's germline CDR1 is SGHVS and CDR2 FQNEAQ. CDR3 region: CASSLGAAGA.

The DNA of the CDR3 is TGTGCCAGCAGCCATGCCGGGGGCAGGGAAGAGACCCAGTACTTC. As protein: CASSHAGGREETQYF. V is TRBV2 and J is TRBJ2-5, with D perhaps TRBD1 or TRBD2 (6 bases each). The CDR3 length is 15 residues. Germline V lookup: CDR1 SNHLY, CDR2 FYNNEI. V was cut by 6 bases and J by 3 bases, with 17 bases left in between.

This clonotype has only a few counts. The V call is TRBV2, the J call TRBJ1-4; D uncertain. Germline assignment: CDR1 SNHLY and CDR2 FYNNEI. V lost 8 bases and J lost 13, with 8 bases in between. The length of the CDR3 is 9 residues. CDR3 amino acids: CASGRGLFF. DNA of the CDR3: TGTGCCAGCGGGCGGGGACTGTTTTTT. The full variable domain, in which reference TRBV2 and TRBJ1-4 provide the parts outside the CDR3, is EPEVTQTPSHQVTQMGQEVILRCVPISNHLYFYWYRQILGQKVEFLVSFYNNEISEKSEIFDDQFSVERPDGSNFTLKIRSTKLEDSAMYFCASGRGLFFGSGTQLSVL.

Ten or more counts support this clonotype. The rearrangement uses TRBV3-1 and TRBJ1-1; D remains unclear. This CDR3 comprises 14 residues. CDR1 is LGHDT and CDR2 is YNNKEL in the germline V gene (reference sequence). Trimming stripped 1 base from V and 1 base from J, with 7 bases between. CDR3 loop: CASSQGPGNTEAFF. Here the CDR3 DNA reads TGTGCCAGCAGCCAAGGTCCGGGGAACACTGAAGCTTTCTTT. Using reference TRBV3-1 and TRBJ1-1 for the parts outside the CDR3, the full variable domain is DTAVSQTPKYLVTQMGNDKSIKCEQNLGHDTMYWYKQDSKKFLKIMFSYNNKELIINETVPNRFSPKSPDKAHLNLHINSLELGDSAVYFCASSQGPGNTEAFFGQGTRLTVV.

The chain has TRBV19 and TRBJ1-5, with D perhaps TRBD1 (5 bases). This CDR3 contains 15 residues. V was trimmed by 5 bases and J by 7 bases, leaving 18 bases between them. Germline V gives CDR1 LNHDA, CDR2 SQIVND (reference sequence). The CDR3 coding sequence is TGTGCCAGTAGTGATCGGGAGTTAGCAGGGCAGCCCCAGCATTTT. Encoded protein: CASSDRELAGQPQHF. Full variable domain (outside the CDR3, taken from reference TRBV19 and TRBJ1-5): DGGITQSPKYLFRKEGQNVTLSCEQNLNHDAMYWYRQDPGQGLRLIYYSQIVNDFQKGDIAEGYSVSREKKESFPLTVTSAQKNPTAFYLCASSDRELAGQPQHFGDGTRLSIL.

This clonotype was counted once. The V and J genes are TRBV7-8 and TRBJ2-5, with TRBD2 matching over 14 bases. Germline V lookup: CDR1 SGHVS, CDR2 FQNEAQ. V lost 6 bases, J lost 7 bases, and 4 bases stayed unmatched. This CDR3 spans 14 amino acids. The CDR3 DNA sequence: TGTGCCAGCAGTTCCGGGACTAGCGGGAGGACCCAGTACTTC. This translates into CASSSGTSGRTQYF.

The V and J genes are TRBV19 and TRBJ1-1; possible D gene TRBD1, 5 bases. The germline V gene has CDR1 LNHDA and CDR2 SQIVND (reference sequence). V lost 9 bases, J lost 1 base, and 15 bases lay in between. The CDR3 contains 14 residues. The CDR3 DNA reads TGTGCCAGCCCTAGGACACGCTCGAACACTGAAGCTTTCTTT. Protein product: CASPRTRSNTEAFF.

This clonotype was observed a few times. This CDR3 reads CASSLGDVGQPQHF. The DNA of the CDR3 is TGTGCCAGCAGCTTAGGGGACGTGGGGCAGCCCCAGCATTTT. The chain links TRBV7-9 to TRBJ1-5, with TRBD1 as a possible D gene (5 bases). Germline V gene data show CDR1 as SEHNR and CDR2 as FQNEAQ (reference sequence). This CDR3 has 14 residues. V gave up 1 base and J gave up 7 bases, with 11 bases separating them.

For the CDR3, the DNA is TGTGCCAGCAGCTTAGCGGGACGCCAAGACTACGAGCAGTACTTC. It specifies CASSLAGRQDYEQYF. The chain links TRBV7-9 to TRBJ2-7; D may be TRBD1 or TRBD2 (5 bases each). Trimming removed 0 bases at V and 3 bases at J, with 12 bases between. The CDR3 is 15 residues long. Looked up from germline, CDR1 is SEHNR and CDR2 is FQNEAQ (reference sequence). The complete variable domain, with remaining parts taken from reference TRBV7-9 and TRBJ2-7, reads DTGVSQNPRHKITKRGQNVTFRCDPISEHNRLYWYRQTLGQGPEFLTYFQNEAQLEKSRLLSDRFSAERPKGSFSTLEIQRTEQGDSAMYLCASSLAGRQDYEQYFGPGTRLTVT.